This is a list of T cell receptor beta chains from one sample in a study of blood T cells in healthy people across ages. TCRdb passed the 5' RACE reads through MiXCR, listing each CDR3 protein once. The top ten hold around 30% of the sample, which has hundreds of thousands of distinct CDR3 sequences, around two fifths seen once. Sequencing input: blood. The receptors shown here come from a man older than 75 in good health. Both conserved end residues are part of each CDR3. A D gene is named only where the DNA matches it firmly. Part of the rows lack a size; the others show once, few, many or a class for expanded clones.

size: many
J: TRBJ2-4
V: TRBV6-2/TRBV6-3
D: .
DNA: TGTGCCAGCAGTTACGCCGGGCAGGGGGCCAAAAACATTCAGTACTTC
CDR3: CASSYAGQGAKNIQYF

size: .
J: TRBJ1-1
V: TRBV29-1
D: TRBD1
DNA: TGCAGCGCGTGGGACAGGCCAAATGAAGCTTTCTTT
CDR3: CSAWDRPNEAFF

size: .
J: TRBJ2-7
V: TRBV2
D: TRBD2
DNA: TGTGCCAGCAGTGAAGGGCGGGGGGCTATGACCCGGGAGCAGTACTTC
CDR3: CASSEGRGAMTREQYF

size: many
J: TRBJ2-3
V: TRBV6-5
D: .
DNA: TGTGCCAGCAGTTACAGGTCACACACAGATACGCAGTATTTT
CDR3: CASSYRSHTDTQYF

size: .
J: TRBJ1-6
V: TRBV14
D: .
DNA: TGTGCCAGCAGCCAACTTCGCGGGACAAATAATTCACCCCTCCACTTT
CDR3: CASSQLRGTNNSPLHF

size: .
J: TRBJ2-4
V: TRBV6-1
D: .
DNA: TGTGCCAGCAGTGAAGCTTTGCAGGGCGCAAAAAACATTCAGTACTTC
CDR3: CASSEALQGAKNIQYF

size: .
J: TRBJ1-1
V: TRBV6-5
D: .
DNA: TGTGCCAGCAGTGACTCCGGGACGCGCTTAAGGGGCACTGAAGCTTTCTTT
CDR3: CASSDSGTRLRGTEAFF

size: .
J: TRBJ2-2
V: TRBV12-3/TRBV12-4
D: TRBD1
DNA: TGTGCCAGCAGTGGGACAGGTGTAGGTCCCGGGGAGCTGTTTTTT
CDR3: CASSGTGVGPGELFF

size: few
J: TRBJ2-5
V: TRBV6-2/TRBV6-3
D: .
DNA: TGTGCCAGCAGTTTACAAGGGCTGGAGACCCAGTACTTC
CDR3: CASSLQGLETQYF

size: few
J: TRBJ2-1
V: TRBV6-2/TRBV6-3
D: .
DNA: TGTGCCAGCAGTACCAACAGGGTCCGGGGTAGAAATGAGCAGTTCTTC
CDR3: CASSTNRVRGRNEQFF

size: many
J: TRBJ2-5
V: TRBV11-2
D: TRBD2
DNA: TGTGCCAGCAGTCCGGGGGGCCAAGAGACCCAGTACTTC
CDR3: CASSPGGQETQYF

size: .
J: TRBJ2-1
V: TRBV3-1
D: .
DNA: TGTGCCAGCAGCCAAGACCTGTCATCATCCGGGACAAAAGGCAATGAGCAGTTCTTC
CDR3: CASSQDLSSSGTKGNEQFF

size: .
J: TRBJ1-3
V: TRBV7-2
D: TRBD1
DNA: TGTGCCAGCAGCTTGCAGGGGGTTTCTGGAAACACCATATATTTT
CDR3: CASSLQGVSGNTIYF

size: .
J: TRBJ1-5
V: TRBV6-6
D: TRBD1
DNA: TGTGCCAGCAGGGGGCCTGGGACAGGGGGAAATCAGCCCCAGCATTTT
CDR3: CASRGPGTGGNQPQHF

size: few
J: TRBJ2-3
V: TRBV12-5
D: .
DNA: TGTGCTAGTGGTTTGGGACCCCGCCCAGATACGCAGTATTTT
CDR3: CASGLGPRPDTQYF

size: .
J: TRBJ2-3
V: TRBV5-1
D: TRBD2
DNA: TGCGCCAGCAGCTTGACGGCCTCTAGCGGGGGAGATACGACGCAGTATTTT
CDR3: CASSLTASSGGDTTQYF

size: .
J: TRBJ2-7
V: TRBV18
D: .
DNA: TGTGCCAGCTCACCAGCAACGTCCCCCTACGAGCAGTACTTC
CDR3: CASSPATSPYEQYF

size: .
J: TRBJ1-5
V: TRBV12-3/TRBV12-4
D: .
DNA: TGTGCCAGCAGTGGTTATAGCAATCAGCCCCAGCATTTT
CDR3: CASSGYSNQPQHF

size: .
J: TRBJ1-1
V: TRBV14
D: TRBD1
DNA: TGTGCCAGCAGCCGAGACAATCCGACAGGGATCGACTTTGAAGCTTTCTTT
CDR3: CASSRDNPTGIDFEAFF

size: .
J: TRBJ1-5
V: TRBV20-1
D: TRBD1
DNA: TGCAGTGCTGGACAGGGCACTAATTTGAGACAGCCCCAGCATTTT
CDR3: CSAGQGTNLRQPQHF

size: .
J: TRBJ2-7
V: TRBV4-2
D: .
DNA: TGTGCCAGCAGCCAAGATGGCCGACCCCCCCACGAGCAGTACTTC
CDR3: CASSQDGRPPHEQYF

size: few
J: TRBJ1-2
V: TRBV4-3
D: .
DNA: TGCGCCAGCAGCCAAGCGTGGAGCTATGGCTACACCTTC
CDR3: CASSQAWSYGYTF

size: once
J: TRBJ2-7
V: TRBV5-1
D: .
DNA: TGCGCCAGCAGCGAGCCGGGACAATCCTACGAGCAGTACTTC
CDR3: CASSEPGQSYEQYF

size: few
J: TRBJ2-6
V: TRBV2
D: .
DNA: TGTGCCAGGCGTAAAAGCTCTGGGGCCAACGTCCTGACTTTC
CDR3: CARRKSSGANVLTF

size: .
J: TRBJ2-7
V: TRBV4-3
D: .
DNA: TGCGCCAGCAGCCAAGATAAAGCTCTGGGACGGGGTTCCTACGAGCAGTACTTC
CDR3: CASSQDKALGRGSYEQYF

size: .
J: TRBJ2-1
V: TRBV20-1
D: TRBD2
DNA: TGCAGTGCTAGAGTATCGAGCGGGAGTCTATCCTACAATGAGCAGTTCTTC
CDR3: CSARVSSGSLSYNEQFF

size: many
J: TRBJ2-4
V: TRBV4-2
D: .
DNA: TGTGCCAGCAGCCAAGATTACCTAGCCAAAAACATTCAGTACTTC
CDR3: CASSQDYLAKNIQYF

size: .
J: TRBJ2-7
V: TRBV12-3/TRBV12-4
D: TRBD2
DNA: TGTGCCAGCAGTGCCGGGACTAGATCCTACGAGCAGTACTTC
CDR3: CASSAGTRSYEQYF

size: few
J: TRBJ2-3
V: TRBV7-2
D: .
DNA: TGTGCCAGCTCGCTACAAAATACGCAGTATTTT
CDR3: CASSLQNTQYF

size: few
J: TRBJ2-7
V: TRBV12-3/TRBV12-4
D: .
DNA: TGTGCCAGCAGTTTAAGTCAGGGTAATGAGCAGTACTTC
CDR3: CASSLSQGNEQYF

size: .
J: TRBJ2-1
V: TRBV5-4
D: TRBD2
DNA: TGTGCCAGCACCGGGGGGGCAGGCAATGAGCAGTTCTTC
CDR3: CASTGGAGNEQFF

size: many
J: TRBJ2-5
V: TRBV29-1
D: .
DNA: TGCAGCGTTACGGGGGGGACAGATTACCAAGAGACCCAGTACTTC
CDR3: CSVTGGTDYQETQYF

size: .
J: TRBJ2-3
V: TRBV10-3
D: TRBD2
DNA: TGTGCCATCAGTGAGGGTACTAGCGGGATAGGTACAGATACGCAGTATTTT
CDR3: CAISEGTSGIGTDTQYF

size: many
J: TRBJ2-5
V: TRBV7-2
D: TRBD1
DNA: TGTGCCAGCAGCTTTCGATGGACAGGGGGCGAAGAGACCCAGTACTTC
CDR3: CASSFRWTGGEETQYF

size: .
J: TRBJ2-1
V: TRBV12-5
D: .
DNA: TGTGCTAGTGGCCCCGGACGGAGCTCCTACAAGGAGCAGTTTTTC
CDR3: CASGPGRSSYKEQFF

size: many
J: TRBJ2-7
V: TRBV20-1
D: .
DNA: TGCAGTGCTACCGAACCGGGACCCACCTACGAGCAGTACTTC
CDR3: CSATEPGPTYEQYF

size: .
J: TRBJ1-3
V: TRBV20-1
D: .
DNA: TGCAGTGTCCCCATAACCCGAGCGGCGGACTCTGGAAACACCATATATTTT
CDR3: CSVPITRAADSGNTIYF

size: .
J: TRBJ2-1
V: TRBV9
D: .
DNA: TGTGCCAGCAGCGTAGTGGCTAGCCCTAATGAGCAGTTCTTC
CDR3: CASSVVASPNEQFF

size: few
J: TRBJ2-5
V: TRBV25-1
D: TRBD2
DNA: TGTGCCAGCAGTGAATCTAAACTAGCGGGGGGACAGACCCAGTACTTC
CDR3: CASSESKLAGGQTQYF